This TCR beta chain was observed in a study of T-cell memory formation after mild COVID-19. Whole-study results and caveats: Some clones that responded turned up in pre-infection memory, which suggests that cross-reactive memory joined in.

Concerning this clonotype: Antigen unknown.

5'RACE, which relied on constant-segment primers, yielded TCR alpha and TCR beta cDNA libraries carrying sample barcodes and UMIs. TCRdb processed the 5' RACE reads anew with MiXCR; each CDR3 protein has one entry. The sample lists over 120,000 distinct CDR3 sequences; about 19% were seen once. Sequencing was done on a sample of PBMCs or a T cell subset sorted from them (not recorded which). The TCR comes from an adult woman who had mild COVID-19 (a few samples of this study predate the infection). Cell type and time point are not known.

CDR3 bases: TGTGCCAGCAGCTTAAGGATCGCAGGCGGGGCCCAGTACTTC. This gives the protein CASSLRIAGGAQYF. The rearrangement joins TRBV7-2 to TRBJ2-5, with D perhaps TRBD2 (6 bases). Trimming took off 2 bases at V and 9 bases at J, with 16 bases between the two ends. The CDR3 has 14 residues. Germline V CDR1 and CDR2: SGHTA, FQGNSA.